This T cell receptor beta chain is drawn from a study of T-cell reconstitution after alpha-beta-depleted transplantation in children. This clonotype was seen a few times. CDR1 and CDR2 from the germline V gene are SGHVS and FQNEAQ. V lost 5 bases to trimming and J lost 8 bases, with 15 bases between them. The CDR3 length is 14 residues. As it was prepared, the TCRbeta library received unique molecular identifiers. Each CDR3 protein is one row after TCRdb ran MiXCR on the PCR reads. Of roughly 500,000 distinct CDR3 sequences in the sample, 32% were seen once. This receptor was identified in a human donor who donated a stem cell graft to a child with aplastic anemia. Source: PBMCs from the stem cell graft donor, taken from the stem cell graft. The chain employs TRBV7-8 and TRBJ1-4; D gene unclear. The CDR3 protein is CASSARVAREKLFF. The CDR3 DNA is TGTGCCAGCAGCGCGCGGGTCGCAAGGGAAAAACTGTTTTTT.